Shown below are 13 T cell receptor beta chains from a single sample sequenced in a study of identical twins. One entry per CDR3 protein results from TCRdb running MiXCR on the 5' RACE reads. Here the sample spans more than 1.5 million distinct CDR3 sequences, around 29% being singletons. Sequenced: cord blood. These TCRs come from a newborn girl in good health.

This clonotype has a handful of counts. V and J are TRBV27 and TRBJ2-1, with 9 bases aligning to TRBD2. The CDR3 is 17 amino acids. V dropped 2 bases and J dropped 2; count of bases not matched to a gene: 7. In germline, CDR1 is MNHEY, CDR2 SMNVEV (reference sequence). The CDR3 sequence: CASSLASGISTYNEQFF. The DNA of the CDR3 is TGTGCCAGCAGTTTAGCTAGCGGGATCTCCACCTACAATGAGCAGTTCTTC.

This clonotype was counted only a few times. Just one base apart from a much larger clone, this may be a read error. This chain connects TRBV6-5 to TRBJ2-1; 10 bases are shared with TRBD2. After removal of 6 bases from V and 6 bases from J, the junction contained 2 bases not matched to a gene. The CDR3 runs 13 residues. The germline V gene encodes CDR1 MNHEY and CDR2 SVGAGI. The CDR3: CASRASGSNEQFF. In DNA, the CDR3 is TGTGCCAGCAGGGCTAGCGGGAGCAATGAGCAGTTCTTC.

In this sample, this clonotype turned up once. The chain joins TRBV5-1 to TRBJ1-1, with a tentative D call TRBD1 (6 bases). CDR1 and CDR2 from the germline V gene are SGHRS and YFSETQ. The CDR3 extends over 15 amino acids. The V gene lost 0 bases and the J gene lost 6 bases, with 15 bases spanning the gap. The CDR3 bases are TGCGCCAGCAGCTTGGTTGCGGGGGGCGGACCTGAAGCTTTCTTT. Its protein product is CASSLVAGGGPEAFF.

The genes are TRBV29-1 and TRBJ1-2, with D unclear. Germline V CDR1 and CDR2: SQVTM, ANQGSEA. The CDR3 is made up of 13 amino acids. Trimming shortened V by 5 bases and J by 6 bases, and 16 bases separated the two germline ends. Here the CDR3 DNA reads TGCAGCGTTAGGTCGAAGGGAAATGATGGCTACACCTTC. Translating it yields CSVRSKGNDGYTF.

V is TRBV18 and J is TRBJ2-3; 7 bases line up with TRBD1. CDR3 length equals 16 residues. CDR1 and CDR2 (germline): KGHSH, LQKENI. V lost 1 base to trimming and J lost 2 bases; unmatched junction nucleotides: 6. Here the CDR3 DNA reads TGTGCCAGCTCACCACAGGGGACAGCTTCCACAGATACGCAGTATTTT. Translation: CASSPQGTASTDTQYF.

This chain connects TRBV7-2 to TRBJ1-2; the D gene is possibly TRBD1 (5 bases). Germline CDR1 is SGHTA and CDR2 is FQGNSA. CDR3 length equals 15 residues. V lost 0 bases and J 4 bases, leaving 12 bases between the germline ends. In nucleotides, the CDR3 is TGTGCCAGCAGCTTAGCGCTAAAGGACACCTATGGCTACACCTTC. It translates to CASSLALKDTYGYTF.

Concerning this clonotype itself: A much larger clonotype is one base distant, so this may be a read error. The rearrangement links TRBV20-1 to TRBJ2-7; 14 bases align to TRBD2. The germline V gene has CDR1 DFQATT and CDR2 SNEGSKA (reference sequence). This CDR3 spans 13 amino acids. V shed 3 bases, J shed 5 bases, and the junction held 0 bases outside the gene matches. DNA of the CDR3: TGCAGTGCTAGGACTAGCGGGAGGGACGAGCAGTACTTC. As protein: CSARTSGRDEQYF.

The chain employs TRBV5-1 and TRBJ2-6; D is unresolved. CDR3 size: 16 residues. Germline CDR1 SGHRS, CDR2 YFSETQ. Trimming cost V 0 bases and J 4 bases, with 11 bases left between them. The CDR3 coding sequence is TGCGCCAGCAGCTTGGACAACCCTAGAGGGGCCAACGTCCTGACTTTC. Translation: CASSLDNPRGANVLTF.

This clonotype was recorded many times. This chain joins TRBV28 and TRBJ2-7, with D maybe TRBD1 (6 bases). V was pared by 1 base and J by 3 bases, with 10 bases between. This CDR3 has 14 amino acids. The germline gives CDR1 MDHEN, CDR2 SYDVKM. The CDR3 reads CASSLSVGGYEQYF. The CDR3 coding sequence is TGTGCCAGCAGTTTATCGGTAGGGGGCTACGAGCAGTACTTC.

The chain is built from TRBV5-6 and TRBJ2-1; possibly TRBD2 for D (6 bases). The end of the DNA fits TRBJ2-7 better, so the J call may be wrong. The CDR3 is made up of 14 amino acids. The germline CDR1 and CDR2 sequences are SGHDT and YYEEEE. The CDR3 sequence is CASITSGLFNEQYF. CDR3 DNA sequence: TGTGCCAGCATTACCAGCGGGTTATTCAATGAGCAGTACTTC.

The chain links TRBV12-3 or TRBV12-4 to TRBJ2-2; 7 bases align to TRBD1. This CDR3 has 16 residues. The V gene end was trimmed by 4 bases and the J gene end by 4 bases; junction bases not matched to a gene: 9. Here the CDR3 DNA reads TGTGCCAGCAGTTATGAGAGGGGGCCGGGCACCGGGGAGCTGTTTTTT. Translating gives CASSYERGPGTGELFF.

The V gene is TRBV20-1, the J gene TRBJ2-2, with no clear D. CDR1 DFQATT and CDR2 SNEGSKA come from the germline V gene (reference sequence). CDR3 size: 14 residues. With 2 bases removed from V and 5 bases from J, the gap between germline ends came to 12 bases. Here the CDR3 DNA reads TGCAGTGCTAGACCCGGGCGTTCGACCGGGGAGCTGTTTTTT. Amino acid sequence: CSARPGRSTGELFF.

This clonotype came up a few times. In DNA form, the CDR3 reads TGCGCCAGCAGCTGGGGCCATCAGGGGGCGAGGCAAGAGACCCAGTACTTC. This sequence encodes CASSWGHQGARQETQYF. The genes are TRBV5-1 and TRBJ2-5; 8 bases line up with TRBD1. V was clipped by 3 bases and J by 2 bases; unmatched bases: 12. From germline, CDR1 is SGHRS and CDR2 YFSETQ. The CDR3 spans 17 residues.